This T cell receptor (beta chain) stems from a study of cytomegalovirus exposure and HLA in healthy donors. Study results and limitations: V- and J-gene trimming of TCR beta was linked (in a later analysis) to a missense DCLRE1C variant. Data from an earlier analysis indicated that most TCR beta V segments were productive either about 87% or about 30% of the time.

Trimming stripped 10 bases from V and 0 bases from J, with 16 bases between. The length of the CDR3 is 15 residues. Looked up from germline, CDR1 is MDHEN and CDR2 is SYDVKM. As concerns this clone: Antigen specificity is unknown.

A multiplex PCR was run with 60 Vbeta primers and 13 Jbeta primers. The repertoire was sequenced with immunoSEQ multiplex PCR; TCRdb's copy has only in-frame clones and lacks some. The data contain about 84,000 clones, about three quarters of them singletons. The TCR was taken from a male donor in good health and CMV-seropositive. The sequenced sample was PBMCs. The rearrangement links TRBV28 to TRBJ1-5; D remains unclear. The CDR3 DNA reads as TGTGCCACCAAATTGGGAGGGTATAGCAATCAGCCCCAGCATTTT. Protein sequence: CATKLGGYSNQPQHF.